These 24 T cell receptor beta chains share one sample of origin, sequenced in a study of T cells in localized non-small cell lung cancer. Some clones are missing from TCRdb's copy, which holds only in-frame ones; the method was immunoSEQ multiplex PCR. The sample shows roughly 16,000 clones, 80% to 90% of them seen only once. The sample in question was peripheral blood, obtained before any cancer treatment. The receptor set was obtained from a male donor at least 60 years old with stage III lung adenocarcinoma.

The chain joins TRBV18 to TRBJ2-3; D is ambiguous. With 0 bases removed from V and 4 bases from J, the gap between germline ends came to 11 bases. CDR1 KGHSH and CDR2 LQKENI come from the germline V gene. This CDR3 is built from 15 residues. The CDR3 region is CASSPPSGSADTQYF. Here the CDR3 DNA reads TGTGCCAGCTCACCACCGAGTGGATCCGCAGATACGCAGTATTTT.

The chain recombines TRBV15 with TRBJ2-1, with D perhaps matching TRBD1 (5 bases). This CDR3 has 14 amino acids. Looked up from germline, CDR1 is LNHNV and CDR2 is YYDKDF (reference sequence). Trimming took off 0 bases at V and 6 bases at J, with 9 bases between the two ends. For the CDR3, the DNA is TGTGCCACCAGCAGAGACGGAAGGGGCAATGAGCAGTTCTTC. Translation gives CATSRDGRGNEQFF.

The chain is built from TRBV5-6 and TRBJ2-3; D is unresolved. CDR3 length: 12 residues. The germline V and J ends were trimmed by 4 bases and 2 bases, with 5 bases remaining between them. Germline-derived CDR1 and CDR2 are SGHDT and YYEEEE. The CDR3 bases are TGTGCCAGCAGCACGAACACAGATACGCAGTATTTT. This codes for CASSTNTDTQYF.

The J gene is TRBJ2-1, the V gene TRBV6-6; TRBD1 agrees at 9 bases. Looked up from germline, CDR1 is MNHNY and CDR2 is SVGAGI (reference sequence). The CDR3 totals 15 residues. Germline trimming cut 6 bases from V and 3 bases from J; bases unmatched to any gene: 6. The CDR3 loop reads CASRNTGQGYNEQFF. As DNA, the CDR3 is TGTGCCAGCAGGAATACGGGACAGGGCTACAATGAGCAGTTCTTC.

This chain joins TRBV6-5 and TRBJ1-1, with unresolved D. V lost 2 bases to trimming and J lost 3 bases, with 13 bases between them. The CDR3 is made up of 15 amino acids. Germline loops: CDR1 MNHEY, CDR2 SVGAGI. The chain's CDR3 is CASSYGGAAYTEAFF. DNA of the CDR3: TGTGCCAGCAGTTACGGAGGAGCAGCGTACACTGAAGCTTTCTTT.

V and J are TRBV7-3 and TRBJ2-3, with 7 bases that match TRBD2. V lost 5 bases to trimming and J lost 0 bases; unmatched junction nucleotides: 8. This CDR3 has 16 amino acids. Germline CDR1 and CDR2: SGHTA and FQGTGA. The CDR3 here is CASSPLASGSTDTQYF. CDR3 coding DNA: TGTGCCAGCAGCCCTTTGGCTAGCGGAAGCACAGATACGCAGTATTTT.

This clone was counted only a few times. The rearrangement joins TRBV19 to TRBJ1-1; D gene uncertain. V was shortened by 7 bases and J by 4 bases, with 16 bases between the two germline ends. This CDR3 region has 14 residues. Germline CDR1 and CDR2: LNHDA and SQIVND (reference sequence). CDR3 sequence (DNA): TGTGCCAGTAATCAAGGATCAGCAGGCACTGAAGCTTTCTTT. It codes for CASNQGSAGTEAFF.

DNA of the CDR3: TGTGCCAGCAGCTTGGTGGTCTACTCCTACAATGAGCAGTTCTTC. It codes for CASSLVVYSYNEQFF. The genes are TRBV5-8 and TRBJ2-1; D is uncertain. The V and J ends lost 0 bases and 0 bases respectively, with 7 bases between them. The CDR3 has 15 amino acids. Germline values: CDR1 SGHTS, CDR2 YDEGEE.

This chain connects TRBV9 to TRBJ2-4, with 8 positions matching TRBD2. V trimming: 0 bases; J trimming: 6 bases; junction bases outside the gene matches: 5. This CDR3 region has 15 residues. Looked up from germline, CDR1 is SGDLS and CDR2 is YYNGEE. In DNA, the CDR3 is TGTGCCAGCAGCGTAGGGGGACTAGAGGGAAACATTCAGTACTTC. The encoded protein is CASSVGGLEGNIQYF.

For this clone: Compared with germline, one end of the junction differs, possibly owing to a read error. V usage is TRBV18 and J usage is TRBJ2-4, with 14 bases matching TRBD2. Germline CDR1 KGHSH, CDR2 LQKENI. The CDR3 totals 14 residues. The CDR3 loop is CASSPPTSGGAVNF. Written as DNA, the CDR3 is TGTGCCAGCTCACCACCGACTAGCGGGGGGGCCGTGAACTTC.

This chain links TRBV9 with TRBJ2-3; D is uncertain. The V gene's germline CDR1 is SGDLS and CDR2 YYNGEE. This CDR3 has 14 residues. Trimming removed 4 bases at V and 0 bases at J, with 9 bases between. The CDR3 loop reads CASSPRVSTDTQYF. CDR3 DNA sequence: TGTGCCAGCAGCCCTCGAGTTAGCACAGATACGCAGTATTTT.

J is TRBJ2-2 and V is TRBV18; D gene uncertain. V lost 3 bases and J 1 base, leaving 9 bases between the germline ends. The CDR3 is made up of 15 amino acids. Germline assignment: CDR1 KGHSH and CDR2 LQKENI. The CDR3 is CASSPERRNTGELFF. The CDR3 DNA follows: TGTGCCAGCTCACCCGAACGGCGGAACACCGGGGAGCTGTTTTTT.

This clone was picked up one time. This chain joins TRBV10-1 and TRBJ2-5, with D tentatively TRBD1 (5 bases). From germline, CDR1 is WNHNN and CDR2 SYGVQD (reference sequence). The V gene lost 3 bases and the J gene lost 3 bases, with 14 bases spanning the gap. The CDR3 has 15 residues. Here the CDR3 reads CASSESRAGKETQYF. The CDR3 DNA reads TGCGCCAGCAGTGAATCCAGGGCAGGGAAAGAGACCCAGTACTTC.

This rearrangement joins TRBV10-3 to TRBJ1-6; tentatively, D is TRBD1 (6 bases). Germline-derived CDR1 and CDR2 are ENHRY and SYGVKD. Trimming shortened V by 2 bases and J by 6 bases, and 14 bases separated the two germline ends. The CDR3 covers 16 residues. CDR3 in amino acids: CAISERGGLVNSPLHF. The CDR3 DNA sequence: TGTGCCATCAGTGAGCGAGGGGGGCTGGTTAATTCACCCCTCCACTTT.

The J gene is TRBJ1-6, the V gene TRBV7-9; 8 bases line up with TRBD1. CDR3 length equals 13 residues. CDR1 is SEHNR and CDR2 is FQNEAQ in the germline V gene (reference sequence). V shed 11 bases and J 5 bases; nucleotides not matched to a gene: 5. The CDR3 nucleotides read TGTGCCGGCGGACAGGGAGATAATTCACCCCTCCACTTT. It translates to CAGGQGDNSPLHF.

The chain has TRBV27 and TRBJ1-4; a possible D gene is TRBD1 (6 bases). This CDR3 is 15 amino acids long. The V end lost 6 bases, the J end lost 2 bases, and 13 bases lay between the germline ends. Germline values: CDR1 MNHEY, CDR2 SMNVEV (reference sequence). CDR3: CASRSWGATNEKLFF. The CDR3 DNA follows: TGTGCCAGCAGATCATGGGGGGCCACTAATGAAAAACTGTTTTTT.

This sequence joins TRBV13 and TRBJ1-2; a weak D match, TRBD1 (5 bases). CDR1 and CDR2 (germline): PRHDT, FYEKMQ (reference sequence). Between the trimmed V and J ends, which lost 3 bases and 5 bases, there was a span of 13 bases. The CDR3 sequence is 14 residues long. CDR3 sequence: CASSLDDSYYGYTF. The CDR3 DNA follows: TGTGCCAGCAGCTTGGACGACAGCTATTATGGCTACACCTTC.

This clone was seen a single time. The CDR3 nucleotides are TGTGCCAGCAGGGAGGGCAATGAGCAGTTCTTC. Residues: CASREGNEQFF. This rearrangement joins TRBV27 to TRBJ2-1, with a possible D match to TRBD2 (6 bases). Germline assignment: CDR1 MNHEY and CDR2 SMNVEV (reference sequence). This CDR3 region has 11 residues. V was clipped by 6 bases and J by 6 bases, with 6 bases between them.

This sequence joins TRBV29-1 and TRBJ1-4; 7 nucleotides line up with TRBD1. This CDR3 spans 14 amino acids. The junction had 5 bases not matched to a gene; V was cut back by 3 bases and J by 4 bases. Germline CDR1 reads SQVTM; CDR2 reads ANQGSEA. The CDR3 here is CSVEGGGGNEKLFF. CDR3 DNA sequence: TGCAGCGTTGAGGGAGGGGGCGGTAATGAAAAACTGTTTTTT.

The CDR3 is CSGAGGEETEAFF. CDR3 nucleotides: TGCAGCGGGGCAGGGGGCGAGGAAACTGAAGCTTTCTTT. The V call is TRBV29-1, the J call TRBJ1-1; 8 bases are a match to TRBD1. The J segment lost 5 bases and the V segment lost 7 bases, leaving 9 bases of the junction unmatched. CDR3 length equals 13 residues. Germline CDR1 and CDR2: SQVTM and ANQGSEA.

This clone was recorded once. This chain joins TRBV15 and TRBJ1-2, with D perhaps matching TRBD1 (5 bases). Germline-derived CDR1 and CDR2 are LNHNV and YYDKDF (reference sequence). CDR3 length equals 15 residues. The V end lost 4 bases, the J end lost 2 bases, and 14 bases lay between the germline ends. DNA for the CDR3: TGTGCCACCAGCAAAGAGACAGCGACCAACTATGGCTACACCTTC. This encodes CATSKETATNYGYTF.

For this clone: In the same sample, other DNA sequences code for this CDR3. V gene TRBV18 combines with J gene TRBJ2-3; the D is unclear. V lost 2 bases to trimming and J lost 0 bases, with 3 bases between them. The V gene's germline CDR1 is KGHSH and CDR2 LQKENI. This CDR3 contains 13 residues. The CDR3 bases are TGTGCCAGCTCACCAGGGAGCACAGATACGCAGTATTTT. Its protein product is CASSPGSTDTQYF.

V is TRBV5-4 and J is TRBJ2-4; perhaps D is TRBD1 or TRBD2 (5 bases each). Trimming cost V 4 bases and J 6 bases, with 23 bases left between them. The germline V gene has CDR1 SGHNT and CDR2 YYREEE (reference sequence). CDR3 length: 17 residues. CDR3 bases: TGTGCCAGCAGCCTAGGGGCGTCGAGGGGCGTTGGAAACATTCAGTACTTC. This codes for CASSLGASRGVGNIQYF.

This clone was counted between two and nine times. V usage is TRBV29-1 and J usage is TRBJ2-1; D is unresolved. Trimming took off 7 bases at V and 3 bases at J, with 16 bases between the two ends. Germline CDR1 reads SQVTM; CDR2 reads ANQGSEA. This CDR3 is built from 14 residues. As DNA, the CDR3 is TGCAGCGCCGAAGGGTCCCTCATCTACAATGAGCAGTTCTTC. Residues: CSAEGSLIYNEQFF.